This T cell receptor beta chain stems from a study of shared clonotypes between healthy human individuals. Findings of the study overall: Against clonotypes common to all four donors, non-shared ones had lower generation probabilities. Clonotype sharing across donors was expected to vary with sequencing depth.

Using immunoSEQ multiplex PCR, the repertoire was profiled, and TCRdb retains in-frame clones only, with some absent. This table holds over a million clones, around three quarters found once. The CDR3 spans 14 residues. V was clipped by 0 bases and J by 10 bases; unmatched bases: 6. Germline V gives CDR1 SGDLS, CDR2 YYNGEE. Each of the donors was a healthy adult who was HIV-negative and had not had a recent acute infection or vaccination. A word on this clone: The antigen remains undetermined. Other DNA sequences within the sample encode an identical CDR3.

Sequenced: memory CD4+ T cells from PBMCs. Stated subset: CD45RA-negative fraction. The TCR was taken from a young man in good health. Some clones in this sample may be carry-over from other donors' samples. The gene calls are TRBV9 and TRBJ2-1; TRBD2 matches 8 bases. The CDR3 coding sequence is TGTGCCAGCAGCGTAGTTGGTTTAGCGGGGGAGCAGTTCTTC. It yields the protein CASSVVGLAGEQFF.